The sequence of this T cell receptor beta chain was determined in a study of blood T cells in healthy people across ages. The J segment lost 6 bases and the V segment lost 0 bases, leaving 10 bases of the junction unmatched. CDR3 length: 17 residues. Per germline, CDR1 MGHRA and CDR2 YSYEKL. Alongside a J-beta primer mix, a sample-barcoded 5' primer served in a second PCR lasting 7 to 11 cycles. One entry per CDR3 protein, called by TCRdb with MiXCR from the 5' RACE reads. The data show 750,000 to 950,000 distinct CDR3 sequences, 25% to 30% seen once. This clonotype showed up just a few times. Separately, the same data were catalogued under a study of T cells of mothers and their children.

The material sequenced was blood. The chain employs TRBV4-1 and TRBJ2-5, with 10 bases fitting TRBD2. The receptor comes from a woman between 40 and 55 years old in good health. The DNA of the CDR3 is TGCGCCAGCAGCCAAGACCCTCTAGCGGGGGATTTTAAGACCCAGTACTTC. It codes for CASSQDPLAGDFKTQYF.